The clone carrying this T cell receptor beta chain showed up just a few times. Repertoires were generated with immunoSEQ multiplex PCR, while TCRdb's copy carries only in-frame clones and drops some. The top ten hold around 19% of the sample, which has approximately 150,000 clones, around 79% seen once. Recruitment covered 20 to 25 US areas and drew participants whose ages spanned roughly 18 to 89 years. Clinical histories supplied by participants themselves formed the basis of cohort assignment. This entry comes from a study of blood T cell repertoires in COVID-19. Study background: Two negative PCRs, clearance, or symptom resolution were required of recovered Cohort 3 donors. In each case, the material was cDNA or gDNA derived from T cells, B-cell-depleted T cells, or PBMCs.

The CDR3 totals 16 residues. The trim removed 4 bases at V and 0 bases at J, leaving 5 bases unmatched. Germline CDR1 SGHNT, CDR2 YENEEA. This sequence joins TRBV11-3 and TRBJ1-3, with 8 bases aligning to TRBD1. Sequenced sample: PBMCs or T cells enriched from blood (not recorded which). This TCR was recovered from a woman aged 65 to 85 in a cohort exposed to, infected with or recovered from COVID-19 (not recorded which). Here the CDR3 DNA reads TGTGCCAGCAGCTACCGACAGGGGAGCTCTGGAAACACCATATATTTT. Its protein is CASSYRQGSSGNTIYF.